The present T cell receptor beta chain was sequenced within a study of cytomegalovirus exposure and HLA in healthy donors. Study background: Researchers previously reported finding fewer than 140 million unique TCR beta sequences from some 180 million T cells.

A word on this clone: What it recognizes is unknown.

Study conclusions and caveats: Donors belonging to an Asian-associated ancestry cluster reportedly showed fewer N-insertions in productive TCRs than the roughly 680-donor mean, according to what a later analysis found. Several of the most significant clusters were apparently associated with common viral pathogens in a later analysis. In an earlier analysis, productive rearrangement rates for most beta V segments clustered near 87% or 30%.

Primers for the PCR totalled 60 Vbeta and 13 Jbeta. The protocol was immunoSEQ multiplex PCR, while the TCRdb copy is restricted to in-frame clones and leaves out a portion. The table has some 140,000 clones, about three quarters seen once. The CDR3 consists of 14 residues. Germline assignment: CDR1 ENHRY and CDR2 SYGVKD. The germline V and J ends were trimmed by 4 bases and 1 base, with 8 bases remaining between them. Sample: PBMCs. The V and J genes are TRBV10-3 and TRBJ1-5; D is possibly TRBD1 (5 bases). The sequence derives from a male donor in good health and CMV-seropositive. The CDR3: CAISATESNQPQHF. CDR3 nucleotide sequence: TGTGCCATCAGTGCGACAGAAAGCAATCAGCCCCAGCATTTT.